These T cell receptor beta chains were read from a single sample in a study of T cell changes during pregnancy in multiple sclerosis. Here immunoSEQ multiplex PCR was the method, and the copy in TCRdb shows in-frame clones only, minus some. The sample holds 39,000 or so clones, 90% seen once. Here the sequenced sample was CD8+ T cells from peripheral blood mononuclear cells, taken in the first trimester of pregnancy. These receptors all stem from a female donor with multiple sclerosis, enrolled in a pregnancy study. CDR3s include the opening cysteine and the closing phenylalanine or tryptophan. Each record gives: D gene, V gene, CDR3 length, CDR3 protein. The D gene is left open where the match is weak.

d_gene: NA; v_gene: TRBV5-1; len: 15; CDR3aa: CASSLSTGITYEQYF
d_gene: TRBD2; v_gene: TRBV9; len: 16; CDR3aa: CASSIRLAGAYNEQFF
d_gene: NA; v_gene: TRBV4-2; len: 15; CDR3aa: CASSPSAGTNQPQHF
d_gene: NA; v_gene: TRBV9; len: 14; CDR3aa: CASGEAGLTDTQYF
d_gene: TRBD2; v_gene: TRBV5-1; len: 15; CDR3aa: CASSWLAGIQETQYF
d_gene: TRBD2; v_gene: TRBV29-1; len: 15; CDR3aa: CSVIGLAGVTDTQYF
d_gene: NA; v_gene: TRBV14; len: 15; CDR3aa: CASSPSRTPTYEQYF
d_gene: NA; v_gene: TRBV7-2; len: 14; CDR3aa: CASSSLYGGNGYTF
d_gene: TRBD1; v_gene: TRBV25-1; len: 14; CDR3aa: CASSPGQVPYEAFF
d_gene: NA; v_gene: TRBV7-9; len: 15; CDR3aa: CASSLAGRGRETQYF
d_gene: NA; v_gene: TRBV27; len: 14; CDR3aa: CASGPLGGDYGYTF
d_gene: TRBD1; v_gene: TRBV10-3; len: 16; CDR3aa: CAISEQGAVMMREQFF
d_gene: TRBD2; v_gene: TRBV2; len: 16; CDR3aa: CASSEVGLAGQETQYF
d_gene: NA; v_gene: TRBV2; len: 11; CDR3aa: CASSVLDEQYF
d_gene: TRBD2; v_gene: TRBV7-9; len: 16; CDR3aa: CASSLGQGLAGNEQFF
d_gene: NA; v_gene: TRBV5-6; len: 14; CDR3aa: CASNGPDGAYEQYF
d_gene: NA; v_gene: TRBV5-1; len: 14; CDR3aa: CASSLAGIGYEQYF
d_gene: NA; v_gene: TRBV30; len: 13; CDR3aa: CAWSVRPGDEQYF
d_gene: NA; v_gene: TRBV27; len: 14; CDR3aa: CASSSPGRLYEQYF
d_gene: NA; v_gene: TRBV6-1; len: 14; CDR3aa: CASSEGRASYEQYF
d_gene: NA; v_gene: TRBV4-3; len: 16; CDR3aa: CASSQVPDTYTDTQYF
d_gene: TRBD1; v_gene: TRBV27; len: 14; CDR3aa: CASSLWDSAYEQYF
d_gene: TRBD2; v_gene: TRBV5-1; len: 18; CDR3aa: CASNPGGRTPSGANVLTF
d_gene: NA; v_gene: TRBV5-1; len: 12; CDR3aa: CASSFASAEQYF
d_gene: NA; v_gene: TRBV19; len: 14; CDR3aa: CASSLSGRGNEQYF